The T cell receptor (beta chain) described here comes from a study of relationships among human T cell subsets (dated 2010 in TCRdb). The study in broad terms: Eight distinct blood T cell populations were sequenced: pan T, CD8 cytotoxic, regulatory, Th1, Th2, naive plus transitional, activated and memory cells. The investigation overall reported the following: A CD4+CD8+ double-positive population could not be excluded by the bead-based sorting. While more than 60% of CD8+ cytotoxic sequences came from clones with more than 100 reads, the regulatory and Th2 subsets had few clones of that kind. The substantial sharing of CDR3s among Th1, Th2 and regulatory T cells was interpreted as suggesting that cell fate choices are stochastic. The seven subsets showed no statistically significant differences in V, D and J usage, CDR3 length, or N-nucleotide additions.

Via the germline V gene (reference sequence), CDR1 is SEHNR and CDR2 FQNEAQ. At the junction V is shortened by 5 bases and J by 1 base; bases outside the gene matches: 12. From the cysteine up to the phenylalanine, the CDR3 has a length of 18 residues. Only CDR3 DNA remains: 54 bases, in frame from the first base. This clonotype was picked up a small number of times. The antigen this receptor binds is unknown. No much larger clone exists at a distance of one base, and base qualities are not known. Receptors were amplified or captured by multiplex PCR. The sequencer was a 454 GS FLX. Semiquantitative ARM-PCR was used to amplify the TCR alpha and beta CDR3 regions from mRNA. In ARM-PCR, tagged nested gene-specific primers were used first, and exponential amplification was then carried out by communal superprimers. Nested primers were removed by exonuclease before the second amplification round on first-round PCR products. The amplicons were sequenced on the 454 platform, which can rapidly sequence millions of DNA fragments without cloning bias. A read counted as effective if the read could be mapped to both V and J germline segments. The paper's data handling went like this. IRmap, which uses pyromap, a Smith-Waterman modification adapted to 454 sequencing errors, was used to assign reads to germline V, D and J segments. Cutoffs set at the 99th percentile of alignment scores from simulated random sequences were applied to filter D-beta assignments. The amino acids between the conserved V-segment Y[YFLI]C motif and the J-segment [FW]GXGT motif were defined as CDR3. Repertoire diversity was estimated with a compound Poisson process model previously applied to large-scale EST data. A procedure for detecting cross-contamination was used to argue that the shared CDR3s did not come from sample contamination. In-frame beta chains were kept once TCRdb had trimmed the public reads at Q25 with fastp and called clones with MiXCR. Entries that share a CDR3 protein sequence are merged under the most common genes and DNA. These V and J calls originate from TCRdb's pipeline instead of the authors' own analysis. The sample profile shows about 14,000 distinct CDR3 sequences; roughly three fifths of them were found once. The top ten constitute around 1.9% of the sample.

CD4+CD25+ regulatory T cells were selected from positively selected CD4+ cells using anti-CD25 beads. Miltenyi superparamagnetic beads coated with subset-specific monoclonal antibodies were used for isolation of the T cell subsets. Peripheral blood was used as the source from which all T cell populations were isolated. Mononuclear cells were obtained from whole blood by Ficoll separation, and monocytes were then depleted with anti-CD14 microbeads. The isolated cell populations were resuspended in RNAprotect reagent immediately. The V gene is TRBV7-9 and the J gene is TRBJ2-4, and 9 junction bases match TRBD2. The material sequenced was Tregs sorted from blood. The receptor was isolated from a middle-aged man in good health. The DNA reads TGTGCCAGCAGCCCCCTACGCGGGAGGGTCGCGGCCAAAAACATTCAGTACTTC. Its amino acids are CASSPLRGRVAAKNIQYF. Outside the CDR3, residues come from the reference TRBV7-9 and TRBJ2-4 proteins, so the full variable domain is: DTGVSQNPRHKITKRGQNVTFRCDPISEHNRLYWYRQTLGQGPEFLTYFQNEAQLEKSRLLSDRFSAERPKGSFSTLEIQRTEQGDSAMYLCASSPLRGRVAAKNIQYFGAGTRLSVL.